This entry is about one T cell receptor beta chain. Its specificity is not known. The data were taken from a study of OX40 agonist ivuxolimab in advanced cancers. Study results and limitations: The average count of expanded clones was higher among CD8+ T cells than among CD4+. Blood T cells, both CD4+ and CD8+, expanded clonally by week 6 at 0.1 to 3.0 mg/kg.

Autoimmune disease history or systemic immunosuppression led to patients being barred. Assay: immunoSEQ multiplex PCR; the TCRdb copy retains only in-frame clones and omits some. Of roughly 10,000 clones listed, around nine tenths are singletons. V lost 4 bases and J lost 1; bases outside the gene matches: 5. The CDR3 has 15 amino acids. Germline CDR1 and CDR2: SGHRS and YFSETQ. The material sequenced was CD4+ or CD8+ T cells sorted from blood, taken in a trial of the OX40 agonist ivuxolimab. This sequence originates from an adult with an advanced solid tumor such as melanoma, head and neck, liver or kidney cancer. The J gene is TRBJ2-3, the V gene TRBV5-1; 8 positions match TRBD1. CDR3 protein: CASSQQGVGTDTQYF. The CDR3 DNA reads as TGCGCCAGCAGCCAACAGGGGGTGGGCACAGATACGCAGTATTTT.